The 21 T cell receptor beta chains below all came from one sample that was sequenced in a study of T cell clones after liver transplantation. The method was immunoSEQ multiplex PCR; TCRdb's version includes in-frame clones alone and lacks a portion of them. The table records more than 65,000 clones, around 80% of them present only once. Sequenced material: CD4+ T cells from blood, taken 12 months after liver transplant. The origin of the receptors is a human patient who received a liver transplant. Certain T cells may be donor cells from the graft.

This chain links TRBV11-2 with TRBJ1-5; D is ambiguous. The CDR3 contains 13 residues. Germline CDR1 and CDR2: SGHAT and FQNNGV. V lost 2 bases to trimming and J lost 7 bases, with 9 bases between them. The CDR3, as DNA: TGTGCCAGCAGCTTAAGTGCGGGACAGCCCCAGCATTTT. The encoded protein is CASSLSAGQPQHF.

This clone is a singleton in its sample. This chain links TRBV7-9 with TRBJ1-3, with 7 bases matching TRBD1. J lost 4 bases, V lost 1 base, and 7 bases had no gene match. The CDR3 is 16 residues long. The germline V gene has CDR1 SEHNR and CDR2 FQNEAQ (reference sequence). The CDR3 sequence: CASSLVSGTVGNTIYF. The CDR3, as DNA: TGTGCCAGCAGCTTAGTATCCGGGACAGTAGGAAACACCATATATTTT.

The chain links TRBV4-3 to TRBJ2-1; perhaps D is TRBD1 or TRBD2 (5 bases each). The CDR3 runs to 15 residues. Trimming pared 2 bases from V and 2 bases from J, leaving 10 bases between. The germline CDR1 and CDR2 sequences are LGHNA and YSLEER. The CDR3 loop reads CASSQILGPYNEQFF. CDR3 bases: TGCGCCAGCAGCCAAATACTGGGACCCTACAATGAGCAGTTCTTC.

This clone was observed a handful of times. DNA for the CDR3: TGTGCCAGCAGCCAAGATATTGGGGAGACCCAGTACTTC. Translating gives CASSQDIGETQYF. V gene TRBV14 combines with J gene TRBJ2-5; D gene ambiguous. The CDR3 has 13 amino acids. The V gene's germline CDR1 is SGHDN and CDR2 FVKESK. V dropped 0 bases and J dropped 5 bases, with 7 bases sitting between them.

The CDR3 sequence is CASSVLPFDEQYF. DNA of the CDR3: TGTGCCAGCAGCGTCCTTCCTTTCGACGAGCAGTACTTC. The rearrangement uses TRBV9 and TRBJ2-7; D not certain. Looked up from germline, CDR1 is SGDLS and CDR2 is YYNGEE. Trimming left V 2 bases short and J 5 bases short, with 11 bases between. The CDR3 is 13 amino acids.

The genes are TRBV7-9 and TRBJ2-6; a possible D gene is TRBD2 (5 bases). Per the germline V gene, CDR1 is SEHNR and CDR2 is FQNEAQ (reference sequence). This CDR3 is built from 13 residues. Trimming removed 1 base from V and 15 bases from J, with 13 bases in between. The CDR3 DNA follows: TGTGCCAGCAGCTTAGTAGGACCCGGGGACCTGACTTTC. Its translation: CASSLVGPGDLTF.

The V call is TRBV6-1, the J call TRBJ1-1, with D possibly being TRBD1 (6 bases). Germline V CDR1 and CDR2: MNHNS, SASEGT. CDR3 length equals 12 residues. The V and J ends lost 7 bases and 6 bases respectively, with 12 bases between them. The CDR3 protein is CASNRGGPEAFF. The CDR3 nucleotides are TGTGCCAGCAATCGAGGGGGGCCTGAAGCTTTCTTT.

A few counts support this clone. The chain carries TRBV30 and TRBJ1-2; 7 positions match TRBD1. V gave up 4 bases and J gave up 2 bases; unmatched junction bases: 16. The CDR3 covers 17 residues. Germline V gives CDR1 GTSNPN, CDR2 SVGIG (reference sequence). CDR3 protein: CAWTRGGGGGINYGYTF. In nucleotides, the CDR3 is TGTGCCTGGACTAGAGGAGGAGGAGGGGGCATCAACTATGGCTACACCTTC.

This chain joins TRBV11-2 and TRBJ2-7; D may be TRBD1 or TRBD2 (5 bases each). Trimming took 5 bases from V and 3 from J, leaving 11 bases between them. Germline lookup yields CDR1 SGHAT and CDR2 FQNNGV. The CDR3 is 13 residues long. The CDR3 sequence is CASSTWDDYEQYF. CDR3 in DNA: TGTGCCAGCAGCACCTGGGACGACTACGAGCAGTACTTC.

The chain combines TRBV6-4 with TRBJ2-1, with D possibly TRBD1 on 6 matching bases. From germline, CDR1 is MRHNA and CDR2 SNTAGT. The CDR3 runs to 13 residues. The V end was cut by 5 bases, the J end by 5 bases, with 10 bases between. CDR3 residues: CASSSGVNNEQFF. CDR3 DNA sequence: TGTGCCAGCAGTTCAGGGGTCAACAATGAGCAGTTCTTC.

The rearrangement joins TRBV5-1 to TRBJ1-1; D is possibly TRBD1 (5 bases). V lost 4 bases to trimming and J lost 0 bases, with 10 bases between them. The CDR3 consists of 14 residues. CDR1 is SGHRS, CDR2 YFSETQ, per germline. The CDR3 here is CASSGGAMNTEAFF. CDR3 nucleotide sequence: TGCGCCAGCAGCGGGGGTGCCATGAACACTGAAGCTTTCTTT.

This sequence joins TRBV2 and TRBJ2-5, with 9 bases fitting TRBD1. V shed 6 bases, J shed 5 bases, and the junction held 7 bases outside the gene matches. The CDR3 totals 14 residues. Germline V CDR1 and CDR2: SNHLY, FYNNEI. The CDR3 region is CASSGTGSPETQYF. The CDR3 nucleotides are TGTGCCAGCAGCGGGACAGGGTCGCCGGAGACCCAGTACTTC.

V is TRBV5-1 and J is TRBJ2-1; D is unresolved. V was cut by 0 bases and J by 10 bases, with 8 bases left in between. This CDR3 region has 12 residues. CDR1 is SGHRS, CDR2 YFSETQ, per germline. The CDR3 region is CASSLGLTEQFF. Written as DNA, the CDR3 is TGCGCCAGCAGCTTGGGATTGACCGAGCAGTTCTTC.

This clone has more than one count but fewer than ten. The V gene is TRBV15, the J gene TRBJ2-5; the D gene is possibly TRBD2 (6 bases). With 3 bases removed from V and 0 bases from J, the gap between germline ends came to 11 bases. Per the germline V gene, CDR1 is LNHNV and CDR2 is YYDKDF (reference sequence). The CDR3 totals 15 residues. The CDR3 loop reads CATSRSGTYQETQYF. CDR3 bases: TGTGCCACCAGCAGGTCCGGGACTTACCAAGAGACCCAGTACTTC.

The chain uses TRBV28 and TRBJ2-1; no clear D gene. Germline-derived CDR1 and CDR2 are MDHEN and SYDVKM. Trimming removed 6 bases at V and 7 bases at J, with 10 bases between. This CDR3 is 12 amino acids long. The CDR3 reads CASSIPGNEQFF. The CDR3 bases are TGTGCCAGCAGCATACCGGGTAATGAGCAGTTCTTC.

The rearrangement joins TRBV11-2 to TRBJ1-2; possibly TRBD1 for D (6 bases). Germline V gives CDR1 SGHAT, CDR2 FQNNGV. This CDR3 has 13 residues. V lost 2 bases and J lost 7, with 11 bases in between. CDR3 sequence: CASSLIGGIGYTF. In DNA form, the CDR3 reads TGTGCCAGCAGCTTAATAGGGGGTATTGGCTACACCTTC.

V gene TRBV18 combines with J gene TRBJ1-1; D remains unclear. CDR3 length equals 13 residues. The germline CDR1 and CDR2 sequences are KGHSH and LQKENI. Trimming pared 2 bases from V and 3 bases from J, leaving 7 bases between. Here the CDR3 reads CASSPSQDTEAFF. DNA of the CDR3: TGTGCCAGCTCACCAAGCCAGGACACTGAAGCTTTCTTT.

V gene TRBV5-4 combines with J gene TRBJ2-1, with D possibly TRBD2 on 6 matching bases. Per the germline V gene, CDR1 is SGHNT and CDR2 is YYREEE (reference sequence). V lost 7 bases and J 0 bases, leaving 8 bases between the germline ends. The CDR3 has 13 residues. This CDR3 reads CASSRGSYNEQFF. The DNA for the CDR3 is TGTGCCAGCTCGCGGGGCTCCTACAATGAGCAGTTCTTC.

Here the CDR3 DNA reads TGTGCCAGCAGTCCACACAGGGAGCGGAACACTGAAGCTTTCTTT. It translates to CASSPHRERNTEAFF. The chain uses TRBV27 and TRBJ1-1; tentative D call: TRBD1 (6 bases). In germline, CDR1 is MNHEY, CDR2 SMNVEV (reference sequence). The CDR3 consists of 15 residues. V was trimmed by 5 bases and J by 1 base, leaving 14 bases between them.

The chain employs TRBV5-1 and TRBJ2-1; TRBD2 agrees at 10 bases. This CDR3 has 16 residues. Per germline, CDR1 SGHRS and CDR2 YFSETQ. V was clipped by 5 bases and J by 1 base; unmatched bases: 6. This CDR3 is CASRLSSGSSYNEQFF. CDR3 in DNA: TGCGCCAGCAGATTGTCTAGCGGGAGTTCCTACAATGAGCAGTTCTTC.

J is TRBJ2-5 and V is TRBV27; 7 nucleotides line up with TRBD2. This CDR3 spans 14 amino acids. Germline loops: CDR1 MNHEY, CDR2 SMNVEV (reference sequence). Unmatched junction bases numbered 3, after V lost 5 bases and J lost 0 bases. CDR3 nucleotide sequence: TGTGCCAGCAGTGCCAGCGGGAACCAAGAGACCCAGTACTTC. Translation: CASSASGNQETQYF.